This T cell receptor (beta chain) appears in the sequencing data of a study of T cell responses to AZD1222 COVID-19 vaccine. About the study: Second-dose recipients at about 4 or about 12 weeks were treated as one pooled group. Study-wide results and limits: White British ancestry dominated among donors, who included more females, and clonal diversity was possibly underestimated. The study found vaccine-associated CD4 TCRs spanning spike, dominant at 160-218 and 743-854.

This clone was counted a single time. No antigen is known for it. Repertoires were generated with immunoSEQ multiplex PCR, while TCRdb's copy carries only in-frame clones and drops some. The sample has over 150,000 clones; under 95% are singletons. Germline loops: CDR1 LNHDA, CDR2 SQIVND (reference sequence). The V end lost 0 bases, the J end lost 0 bases, and 21 bases lay between the germline ends. This CDR3 comprises 20 residues. The starting material was peripheral blood, obtained on day 0 of AZD1222 vaccination. The TCR originated in an adult in good health. This chain uses TRBV19 with TRBJ1-5; D is ambiguous. The CDR3 spells CASSIDPPGPRRYSNQPQHF. The CDR3 DNA is TGTGCCAGTAGTATAGATCCCCCGGGTCCCCGACGATATAGCAATCAGCCCCAGCATTTT.